This record looks at one T cell receptor (beta chain) sequence and its context. Its matching antigen is unknown. J gave up 0 bases and V 5 bases, and 3 bases lay outside the gene matches. There are 15 residues in the CDR3. Germline values: CDR1 SGHAT, CDR2 FQNNGV. The data were taken from a study of cytomegalovirus exposure and HLA in healthy donors. Amplification used 60 Vbeta primers and 13 Jbeta primers. Sequencing used immunoSEQ multiplex PCR; TCRdb keeps in-frame clones, though not all of them. The sample has 90,000 to 140,000 clones; around 74% are singletons. Notes on the study in general: Later analysis showed TCR association rates varying by HLA locus, highest for DRB1 and lowest for HLA-C.

Sequenced: PBMCs. The TCR originated in a man aged 35 to 55 in good health and CMV-seronegative. The chain has TRBV11-2 and TRBJ2-2; 7 bases fit TRBD1. The chain's CDR3 is CASSPGQANTGELFF. DNA of the CDR3: TGTGCCAGCAGCCCAGGACAGGCGAACACCGGGGAGCTGTTTTTT.